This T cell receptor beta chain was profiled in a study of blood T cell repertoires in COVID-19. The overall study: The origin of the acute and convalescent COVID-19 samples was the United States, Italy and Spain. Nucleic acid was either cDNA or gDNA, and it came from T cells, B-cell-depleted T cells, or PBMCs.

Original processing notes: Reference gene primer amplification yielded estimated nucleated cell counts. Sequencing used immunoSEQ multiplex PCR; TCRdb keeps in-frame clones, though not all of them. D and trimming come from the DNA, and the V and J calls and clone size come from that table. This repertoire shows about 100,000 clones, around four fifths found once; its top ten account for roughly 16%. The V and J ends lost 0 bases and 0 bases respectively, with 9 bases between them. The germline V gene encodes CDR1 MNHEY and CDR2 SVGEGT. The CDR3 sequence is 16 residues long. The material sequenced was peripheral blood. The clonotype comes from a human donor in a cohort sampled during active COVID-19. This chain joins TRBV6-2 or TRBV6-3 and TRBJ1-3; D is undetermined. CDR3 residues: CASSYSYRPSGNTIYF. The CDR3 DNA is TGTGCCAGCAGTTACTCATACAGACCCTCTGGAAACACCATATATTTT.